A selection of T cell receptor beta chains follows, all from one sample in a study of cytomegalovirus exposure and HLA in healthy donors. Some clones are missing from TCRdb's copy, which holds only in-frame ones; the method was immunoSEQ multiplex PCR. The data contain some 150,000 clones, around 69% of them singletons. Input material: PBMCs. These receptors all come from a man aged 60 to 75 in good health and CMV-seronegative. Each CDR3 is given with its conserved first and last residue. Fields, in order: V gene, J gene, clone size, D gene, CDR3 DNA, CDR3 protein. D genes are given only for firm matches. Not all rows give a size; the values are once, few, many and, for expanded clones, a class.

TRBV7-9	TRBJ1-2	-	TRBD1	TGTTCCAGCAGCTCACAGGGGAACTATGGCTACACCTTC	CSSSSQGNYGYTF
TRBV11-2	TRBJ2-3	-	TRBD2	TGTGCCAGCAGCCGATTGGGACTATCCACAGATACGCAGTATTTT	CASSRLGLSTDTQYF
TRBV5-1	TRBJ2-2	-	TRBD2	TGCGCCAGCCCTAGCCTGCGGGGGGGCCTAATCGGGGAGCTGTTTTTT	CASPSLRGGLIGELFF
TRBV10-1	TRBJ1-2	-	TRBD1	TGCGCCAGCAGTCGGGACAGGGACGCGCCCTATGGCTACACCTTC	CASSRDRDAPYGYTF
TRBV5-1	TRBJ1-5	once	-	TGCGCCAGCAGCTTGGGGGCTGATGGCAATCAGCCCCAGCATTTT	CASSLGADGNQPQHF
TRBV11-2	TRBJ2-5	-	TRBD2	TGTGCCAGCAGCCACGGGGAGGGCCCCAGATCCCGGTACTTC	CASSHGEGPRSRYF
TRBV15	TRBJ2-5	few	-	TGTGCCACCAGCAGAACTGGCAGCGTTCTCGGGACTCCGGGGCCCCAAGAGACCCAGTACTTC	CATSRTGSVLGTPGPQETQYF
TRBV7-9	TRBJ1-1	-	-	TGTTCCAGCAGCTTATCGAGGGTAAGGAACACTGAAGCTTTCTTT	CSSSLSRVRNTEAFF
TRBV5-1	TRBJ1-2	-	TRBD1	TGCGCCAGCAGCACGGGGACAGTCTATGGCTACACCTTC	CASSTGTVYGYTF
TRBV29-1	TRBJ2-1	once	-	TGCAGCGTTGTCCCCTCCAGTGAGCAGTTCTTC	CSVVPSSEQFF